The 30 T cell receptor beta chains below all came from one sample that was sequenced in a study of cytomegalovirus exposure and HLA in healthy donors. With 60 Vbeta and 13 Jbeta primers, the PCR was carried out. The method was immunoSEQ multiplex PCR; TCRdb's version includes in-frame clones alone and lacks a portion of them. Of over 150,000 clones in the sample, around 68% were seen once. The sequenced sample consisted of PBMCs. The receptor set was obtained from a man in his fifties or sixties in good health and CMV-seronegative.

The rearrangement links TRBV7-2 to TRBJ1-3, with 7 bases identical to TRBD1. CDR1 SGHTA and CDR2 FQGNSA come from the germline V gene. There are 16 residues in the CDR3. J gave up 1 base and V 5 bases, and 8 bases lay outside the gene matches. Written as DNA, the CDR3 is TGTGCCAGCAGCCTACGACAGGGCAGGTCTGGAAACACCATATATTTT. It codes for CASSLRQGRSGNTIYF.

The chain uses TRBV6-1 and TRBJ1-2; D uncertain. Between the trimmed V and J ends, which lost 6 bases and 4 bases, there was a span of 9 bases. Germline V gives CDR1 MNHNS, CDR2 SASEGT. The CDR3 spans 12 residues. The CDR3: CASRRHIYGYTF. In DNA, the CDR3 is TGTGCCAGCAGGAGACACATCTATGGCTACACCTTC.

The rearrangement joins TRBV7-6 to TRBJ1-1; weak D call: TRBD1 (5 bases). Germline V CDR1 and CDR2: SGHVS, FNYEAQ. Trimming pared 1 base from V and 3 bases from J, leaving 12 bases between. This CDR3 is built from 15 residues. The CDR3 DNA is TGTGCCAGCAGCTTAGGGCAGGGAGGGGACACTGAAGCTTTCTTT. This translates into CASSLGQGGDTEAFF. Full variable domain (outside the CDR3, taken from reference TRBV7-6 and TRBJ1-1): GAGVSQSPRYKVTKRGQDVALRCDPISGHVSLYWYRQALGQGPEFLTYFNYEAQQDKSGLPNDRFSAERPEGSISTLTIQRTEQRDSAMYRCASSLGQGGDTEAFFGQGTRLTVV.

This clone was counted a few times. The V and J genes are TRBV5-1 and TRBJ1-2; a weak D match, TRBD1 (5 bases). Trimming pared 5 bases from V and 5 bases from J, leaving 19 bases between. CDR1 SGHRS and CDR2 YFSETQ come from the germline V gene. This CDR3 contains 15 residues. CDR3 sequence (DNA): TGCGCCAGCAGTTATCAAGAAGGGGCGCTGTATGGCTACACCTTC. Residues: CASSYQEGALYGYTF. The entire variable domain, with the rest obtained from reference TRBV5-1 and TRBJ1-2, is as follows: KAGVTQTPRYLIKTRGQQVTLSCSPISGHRSVSWYQQTPGQGLQFLFEYFSETQRNKGNFPGRFSGRQFSNSRSEMNVSTLELGDSALYLCASSYQEGALYGYTFGSGTRLTVV.

This clone was counted only a few times. The rearrangement uses TRBV9 and TRBJ2-7, with 12 bases matching TRBD2. J lost 4 bases, V lost 3 bases, and 5 bases had no gene match. The CDR3 extends over 15 amino acids. Germline V gene data show CDR1 as SGDLS and CDR2 as YYNGEE. The CDR3 nucleotides read TGTGCCAGCAGCGCCAGGACTAGCGGGGTTTACGAGCAGTACTTC. Protein: CASSARTSGVYEQYF.

In DNA form, the CDR3 reads TGTGCCAGCAGCTTAGAGGAGTTCGGGACCCAGTACTTC. Translated, it gives CASSLEEFGTQYF. The rearrangement uses TRBV11-3 and TRBJ2-5, with D hard to call. The CDR3 has 13 residues. V lost 0 bases and J 7 bases, leaving 9 bases between the germline ends. The germline gives CDR1 SGHNT, CDR2 YENEEA.

This clone was found once. The rearrangement uses TRBV27 and TRBJ2-5; D uncertain. Germline V gene lookup returns CDR1 MNHEY and CDR2 SMNVEV (reference sequence). Trimming pared 1 base from V and 2 bases from J, leaving 5 bases between. This CDR3 comprises 13 residues. The CDR3 region is CASSLWQQETQYF. In nucleotides, the CDR3 is TGTGCCAGCAGTTTATGGCAGCAAGAGACCCAGTACTTC.

CDR3 nucleotide sequence: TGTGCCAGCAGTCCCACGGACAGGGTAAGGGGGTTACGGGAAAAACTGTTTTTT. It specifies CASSPTDRVRGLREKLFF. V usage is TRBV27 and J usage is TRBJ1-4; the match to TRBD1 covers 8 bases. The ends lost 5 bases at V and 8 bases at J; junction bases unmatched: 19. There are 18 residues in the CDR3. Germline loops: CDR1 MNHEY, CDR2 SMNVEV (reference sequence).

This clone was observed a few times. The genes are TRBV6-5 and TRBJ2-2; TRBD2 agrees at 9 bases. After removal of 6 bases from V and 3 bases from J, the junction contained 2 bases not matched to a gene. Germline values: CDR1 MNHEY, CDR2 SVGAGI. The CDR3 is 14 amino acids. Here the CDR3 reads CASRRGGDTGELFF. The CDR3 DNA reads TGTGCCAGCAGGCGGGGGGGCGACACCGGGGAGCTGTTTTTT.

The chain uses TRBV2 and TRBJ2-7, with 10 bases identical to TRBD1. The length of the CDR3 is 14 residues. CDR1 is SNHLY, CDR2 FYNNEI, per germline. The V and J ends lost 7 bases and 5 bases, in that order; junction bases with no gene match: 8. CDR3 nucleotides: TGTGCCAGCAACCTCCGGGACAGGGGTGACGAGCAGTACTTC. Its translation: CASNLRDRGDEQYF. Filled out from reference TRBV2 and TRBJ2-7, the complete variable domain reads EPEVTQTPSHQVTQMGQEVILRCVPISNHLYFYWYRQILGQKVEFLVSFYNNEISEKSEIFDDQFSVERPDGSNFTLKIRSTKLEDSAMYFCASNLRDRGDEQYFGPGTRLTVT.

This chain uses TRBV5-1 with TRBJ2-5, with TRBD1 matching 8 bases. After removal of 0 bases from V and 9 bases from J, the junction contained 13 bases not matched to a gene. The CDR3 extends over 16 amino acids. Germline CDR1 SGHRS, CDR2 YFSETQ. The chain's CDR3 is CASSLDSGQAREAQYF. DNA for the CDR3: TGCGCCAGCAGCTTGGATTCGGGACAGGCCAGGGAGGCCCAGTACTTC.

The V call is TRBV2, the J call TRBJ1-2; 7 nucleotides agree with TRBD1. CDR3 length: 13 amino acids. The trim removed 3 bases at V and 9 bases at J, leaving 7 bases unmatched. CDR1 SNHLY and CDR2 FYNNEI come from the germline V gene. CDR3 nucleotides: TGTGCCAGCAGTGAGTGGGACAGTCAAAGCTACACCTTC. Residues: CASSEWDSQSYTF.

The chain links TRBV5-1 to TRBJ2-3, with D possibly matching TRBD1 (7 bases). The germline V gene has CDR1 SGHRS and CDR2 YFSETQ. Trimming took 1 base from V and 0 from J, leaving 15 bases between them. This CDR3 contains 17 residues. CDR3 sequence: CASSLLVQGTSTDTQYF. The CDR3 DNA is TGCGCCAGCAGCTTGCTGGTACAGGGGACTAGCACAGATACGCAGTATTTT.

The chain is built from TRBV15 and TRBJ1-3; D not resolved. V gave up 0 bases and J gave up 3 bases, with 12 bases separating them. Germline V gene sequence: CDR1 LNHNV, CDR2 YYDKDF (reference sequence). This CDR3 contains 16 residues. CDR3: CATSREEGWSGNTIYF. CDR3 DNA: TGTGCCACCAGCAGAGAGGAGGGCTGGAGTGGAAACACCATATATTTT.

V gene TRBV5-6 combines with J gene TRBJ2-3; TRBD1 agrees at 7 bases. Germline V gene data show CDR1 as SGHDT and CDR2 as YYEEEE. With 3 bases clipped from V and 3 bases from J, the junction kept 10 bases outside the gene matches. The CDR3 has 16 residues. The CDR3 sequence: CASSSLQGLVTDTQYF. As DNA, the CDR3 is TGTGCCAGCAGCTCTCTACAGGGGTTGGTAACAGATACGCAGTATTTT.

On this clone itself: This CDR3 is missing its conserved last phenylalanine or tryptophan, likely due to a read error. Because the CDR3's place on the DNA is in doubt, the DNA is left out and the CDR3 is given as listed by TCRdb. The chain links TRBV6-5 to TRBJ2-7; the table calls TRBD1, which could not be checked here. Per the germline V gene, CDR1 is MNHEY and CDR2 is SVGAGI. The CDR3 adds up to 10 amino acids, both ends counted. CDR3 region: CASHGTGPSD.

This chain links TRBV10-3 with TRBJ2-7; 7 positions match TRBD1. The CDR3 consists of 13 residues. Looked up from germline, CDR1 is ENHRY and CDR2 is SYGVKD. V lost 8 bases, J lost 4 bases, and 8 bases stayed unmatched. For the CDR3, the DNA is TGTGCCATCGGTCGACAGGGTGTTTACGAGCAGTACTTC. It encodes CAIGRQGVYEQYF.

The chain is built from TRBV5-1 and TRBJ2-1, with D unclear. From germline, CDR1 is SGHRS and CDR2 YFSETQ. The CDR3 runs 14 residues. Trimming removed 0 bases from V and 2 bases from J, with 6 bases in between. In nucleotides, the CDR3 is TGCGCCAGCAGCTTGGACAGTGCCTACAATGAGCAGTTCTTC. Its translation is CASSLDSAYNEQFF. Together with reference TRBV5-1 and TRBJ2-1, the CDR3 gives the full variable domain: KAGVTQTPRYLIKTRGQQVTLSCSPISGHRSVSWYQQTPGQGLQFLFEYFSETQRNKGNFPGRFSGRQFSNSRSEMNVSTLELGDSALYLCASSLDSAYNEQFFGPGTRLTVL.

V gene TRBV14 combines with J gene TRBJ2-5, with 7 nucleotides matching TRBD1. Unmatched junction bases numbered 10, after V lost 4 bases and J lost 5 bases. The length of the CDR3 is 15 residues. CDR1 and CDR2 (germline): SGHDN, FVKESK. The CDR3 region is CASSRDRAVGETQYF. CDR3 coding DNA: TGTGCCAGCAGCCGCGACAGGGCAGTGGGGGAGACCCAGTACTTC. Looking up the rest from reference TRBV14 and TRBJ2-5 gives the full variable domain: EAGVTQFPSHSVIEKGQTVTLRCDPISGHDNLYWYRRVMGKEIKFLLHFVKESKQDESGMPNNRFLAERTGGTYSTLKVQPAELEDSGVYFCASSRDRAVGETQYFGPGTRLLVL.

V is TRBV6-1 and J is TRBJ1-2; D not resolved. V was shortened by 6 bases and J by 0 bases, with 14 bases between the two germline ends. The CDR3 covers 15 residues. Germline-derived CDR1 and CDR2 are MNHNS and SASEGT. CDR3 sequence: CASSETVGANYGYTF. In DNA form, the CDR3 reads TGTGCCAGCAGCGAAACCGTCGGGGCTAACTATGGCTACACCTTC.

This clone was seen a single time. The chain combines TRBV5-1 with TRBJ2-1; TRBD2 agrees at 12 bases. The CDR3 sequence is 17 residues long. Germline values: CDR1 SGHRS, CDR2 YFSETQ. With 2 bases clipped from V and 2 bases from J, the junction kept 5 bases outside the gene matches. The CDR3 protein is CASSLGGLAGTYNEQFF. CDR3 bases: TGCGCCAGCAGCTTAGGGGGACTAGCGGGCACCTACAATGAGCAGTTCTTC.

This chain connects TRBV7-2 to TRBJ2-7, with 11 bases aligning to TRBD1. CDR1 and CDR2 (germline): SGHTA, FQGNSA. Unmatched junction bases numbered 5, after V lost 5 bases and J lost 2 bases. The CDR3 sequence is 15 residues long. The CDR3 region has the DNA TGTGCCAGCAGCCATAGGACAGGGGGCACCTACGAGCAGTACTTC. Residues: CASSHRTGGTYEQYF.

This rearrangement joins TRBV7-8 to TRBJ2-7; TRBD2 agrees at 12 bases. The V segment lost 3 bases and the J segment 2 bases; nucleotides outside the gene matches: 5. The germline V gene has CDR1 SGHVS and CDR2 FQNEAQ. The length of the CDR3 is 16 residues. The CDR3 bases are TGTGCCAGCAGCTTTGGACTAGCGGGGACTCCCTACGAGCAGTACTTC. Protein sequence: CASSFGLAGTPYEQYF.

The chain is built from TRBV15 and TRBJ1-1; TRBD1 aligns across 9 bases. This CDR3 spans 16 amino acids. V gave up 5 bases and J gave up 4 bases; unmatched junction bases: 11. Looked up from germline, CDR1 is LNHNV and CDR2 is YYDKDF (reference sequence). Here the CDR3 reads CATSPRDRVIITEAFF. The CDR3 DNA reads TGTGCCACCAGCCCCCGGGACAGGGTAATAATCACTGAAGCTTTCTTT.

This clone was counted between two and nine times. The CDR3 sequence: CASSLSQTYGYTF. The CDR3 nucleotides are TGTGCCAGCAGCTTATCACAGACCTATGGCTACACCTTC. The J gene is TRBJ1-2, the V gene TRBV7-2, with D hard to call. Trimming shortened V by 2 bases and J by 4 bases, and 8 bases separated the two germline ends. Per germline, CDR1 SGHTA and CDR2 FQGNSA. The CDR3 runs to 13 residues.

The chain is built from TRBV28 and TRBJ1-2; 7 bases fit TRBD1. With V trimmed by 6 bases and J by 0 bases, 7 bases remained unmatched. From germline, CDR1 is MDHEN and CDR2 SYDVKM. The CDR3 runs 15 residues. In nucleotides, the CDR3 is TGTGCCAGCAGACACGGGACAGCAGCTAACTATGGCTACACCTTC. It codes for CASRHGTAANYGYTF.

The genes are TRBV7-2 and TRBJ1-3; D gene uncertain. V gave up 2 bases and J gave up 3 bases, with 11 bases separating them. Germline V lookup: CDR1 SGHTA, CDR2 FQGNSA. The CDR3 is made up of 15 amino acids. CDR3 loop: CASSLHVQNGNTIYF. The CDR3 DNA follows: TGTGCCAGCAGCTTACACGTACAGAATGGAAACACCATATATTTT.

The genes are TRBV6-1 and TRBJ1-5; TRBD1 is a possible D gene (5 bases). From germline, CDR1 is MNHNS and CDR2 SASEGT. There are 15 residues in the CDR3. Trimming removed 2 bases from V and 4 bases from J, with 12 bases in between. The CDR3 loop is CASSEKQPGNQPQHF. The CDR3 DNA sequence: TGTGCCAGCAGTGAAAAACAGCCAGGGAATCAGCCCCAGCATTTT.

The V gene is TRBV11-2, the J gene TRBJ2-2; tentative D call: TRBD1 (5 bases). The germline V gene encodes CDR1 SGHAT and CDR2 FQNNGV. V was clipped by 1 base and J by 5 bases, with 14 bases between them. This CDR3 contains 16 residues. DNA for the CDR3: TGTGCCAGCAGCTTAGCCGCAGGGATTGGAACCGGGGAGCTGTTTTTT. Its protein product is CASSLAAGIGTGELFF. Full variable domain (rest looked up from reference TRBV11-2 and TRBJ2-2): EAGVAQSPRYKIIEKRQSVAFWCNPISGHATLYWYQQILGQGPKLLIQFQNNGVVDDSQLPKDRFSAERLKGVDSTLKIQPAKLEDSAVYLCASSLAAGIGTGELFFGEGSRLTVL.

This chain uses TRBV7-9 with TRBJ1-2, with TRBD1 matching 7 bases. Germline V lookup: CDR1 SEHNR, CDR2 FQNEAQ (reference sequence). This CDR3 is built from 17 residues. Trimming took 3 bases from V and 2 from J; bases not matched to a gene: 12. DNA of the CDR3: TGTGCCAGCAGCTTCCCGGTCACCGGGACAGCCAACTATGGCTACACCTTC. This translates into CASSFPVTGTANYGYTF. The full variable domain, completed using reference TRBV7-9 and TRBJ1-2, is DTGVSQNPRHKITKRGQNVTFRCDPISEHNRLYWYRQTLGQGPEFLTYFQNEAQLEKSRLLSDRFSAERPKGSFSTLEIQRTEQGDSAMYLCASSFPVTGTANYGYTFGSGTRLTVV.